Listed below are T cell receptor beta chains from one sample, sequenced in a study of cytomegalovirus exposure and HLA in healthy donors. Data came from immunoSEQ multiplex PCR; TCRdb stores just in-frame clones and leaves some out. The sample yields about 110,000 clones, around 82% seen once. The sample consisted of PBMCs. The receptors originated from a woman in her 30s in good health and CMV-seropositive. Each CDR3 is given with its conserved first and last residue. The D gene is left open where the match is weak. Clone size is not always given. Where it is, it says once, few, many or a class for expanded clones.

V gene,clone size,J gene,D gene,CDR3 protein,CDR3 DNA
TRBV18,-,TRBJ1-4,TRBD1,CASSPPGQGAEKLFF,TGTGCCAGCTCACCCCCGGGACAGGGGGCTGAAAAACTGTTTTTT
TRBV7-9,-,TRBJ1-1,TRBD1,CASSFYGTEDTEAFF,TGTGCCAGCAGCTTTTACGGGACAGAGGACACTGAAGCTTTCTTT
TRBV7-2,few,TRBJ1-5,-,CASSLREGGQPQHF,TGTGCCAGCAGCTTAAGGGAGGGTGGCCAGCCCCAGCATTTT
TRBV5-4,once,TRBJ2-7,-,CASSSPTGTNEQYF,TGTGCCAGCAGCTCACCGACAGGTACCAACGAGCAGTACTTC
TRBV13,-,TRBJ2-7,TRBD2,CASSPSGERGLEQYF,TGTGCCAGCAGCCCTTCTGGAGAGCGGGGGCTCGAGCAGTACTTC
TRBV7-3,-,TRBJ2-3,-,CASSDPVGSGADTQYF,TGTGCCAGCAGCGACCCCGTCGGGAGCGGCGCAGATACGCAGTATTTT
TRBV11-2,-,TRBJ2-7,TRBD1,CASSPRQGLYEQYF,TGTGCCAGCAGCCCCAGACAGGGTTTATACGAGCAGTACTTC
TRBV6-5,-,TRBJ2-1,-,CASSPGGNEQFF,TGTGCCAGCAGTCCTGGAGGGAATGAGCAGTTCTTC
TRBV2,few,TRBJ2-7,-,CASIKTSNSYEQYF,TGTGCCAGCATTAAAACTAGCAACTCCTACGAGCAGTACTTC
TRBV25-1,-,TRBJ2-3,TRBD1,CASSEQGDSFSTDTQYF,TGTGCCAGCAGTGAACAGGGGGATTCTTTTAGCACAGATACGCAGTATTTT
TRBV9,-,TRBJ2-5,-,CASSVDAVQETQYF,TGTGCCAGCAGCGTAGACGCGGTCCAAGAGACCCAGTACTTC
TRBV13,-,TRBJ2-7,-,CANSLGQGKDEQYF,TGTGCCAACAGCTTAGGGCAGGGGAAAGACGAGCAGTACTTC
TRBV19,-,TRBJ1-2,-,CASNFYGTNYGYTF,TGTGCCAGTAACTTTTACGGTACTAACTATGGCTACACCTTC
TRBV6-1,-,TRBJ2-1,-,CASNILGGPEQFF,TGTGCCAGCAATATCTTAGGGGGACCAGAGCAGTTCTTC
TRBV18,once,TRBJ2-1,TRBD2,CASSHQWDYMSSYNEQFF,TGTGCCAGCTCACACCAGTGGGACTACATGAGCTCCTACAATGAGCAGTTCTTC